The T cell receptor beta chain under discussion was sequenced for a study of blood T cell repertoires in COVID-19. About the study: Sites across the United States, Italy and Spain contributed samples from acute and convalescent COVID-19. Sources were T cells, B-cell-depleted T cells, or PBMCs; the material itself was cDNA or gDNA.

The study recruited people aged roughly 18 to 100 years across approximately 23 US areas. Before being deemed recovered, Cohort 3 donors had two negative PCRs, clearance, or symptom resolution. Method: immunoSEQ multiplex PCR; TCRdb's copy keeps in-frame clones and lacks some. The table shows some 300,000 clones, with over 75% occurring only once. CDR3 length equals 16 residues. V trimming: 3 bases; J trimming: 7 bases; junction bases outside the gene matches: 11. Germline V gene data show CDR1 as KGHSH and CDR2 as LQKENI. The specimen was PBMCs or T cells enriched from blood (not recorded which). The chain couples TRBV18 to TRBJ2-1; 8 nucleotides match TRBD2. This sequence was found in a woman in her thirties who had recovered from COVID-19. The CDR3 DNA is TGTGCCAGCTCACCCCCCCCCGGACTAGCTAAAAATGAGCAGTTCTTC. Protein: CASSPPPGLAKNEQFF.